This TCR beta chain appears in the sequencing data of a study of T cell responses to AZD1222 COVID-19 vaccine. Overall study results and limits: Repertoire collection took place solely once the T cell response had peaked. Reportedly, nearly half the spike-specific TCRs target unmutated variant regions.

Comments on this clone: Its antigen remains unidentified.

Repertoires were generated with immunoSEQ multiplex PCR, while TCRdb's copy carries only in-frame clones and drops some. Among tens of thousands of clones listed, about 90% were seen once. CDR3 size: 14 residues. Germline CDR1 and CDR2: MDHEN and SYDVKM. The ends were cut back, 6 bases at V and 5 bases at J, with 16 bases in the middle. The V and J genes are TRBV28 and TRBJ2-5; no clear D. The origin of this receptor is an adult in good health. The sequenced sample was peripheral blood, obtained on day 0 of AZD1222 vaccination. The CDR3 DNA reads TGTGCCAGCAGCTGGACCGCTATGGGGGAGACCCAGTACTTC. It specifies CASSWTAMGETQYF.